This record concerns one T cell receptor beta chain sequence. The target antigen is unknown. These data come from a study of graft-versus-host responses after intestinal transplantation. Turning to the study itself: Isolated intestinal, liver-intestinal, or multivisceral transplants were what recipients had. Broader study findings: Recipient bone marrow held GvH clones, some seen earlier in ileum or blood. Levels of circulating GvH clones at their peak were associated with early post-transplant HvG declines.

Only in-frame clones appear in the TCRdb table, and some are missing; sequencing was by immunoSEQ multiplex PCR. The data show approximately 50,000 clones, about 90% seen once. Germline loops: CDR1 SGHDT, CDR2 YYEEEE. CDR3 length equals 15 residues. V was pared by 0 bases and J by 4 bases, with 4 bases of the junction left unmatched. The receptor was isolated from a human patient who received an intestinal transplant, so some T cells may come from the graft donor. The chain couples TRBV5-6 to TRBJ2-1, with TRBD2 matching over 7 bases. Sequencing was performed on PBMCs, taken 26 days after transplant. CDR3 DNA sequence: TGTGCCAGCAGCTTGGGGGCTAGCGGTTACAATGAGCAGTTCTTC. Translating gives CASSLGASGYNEQFF.